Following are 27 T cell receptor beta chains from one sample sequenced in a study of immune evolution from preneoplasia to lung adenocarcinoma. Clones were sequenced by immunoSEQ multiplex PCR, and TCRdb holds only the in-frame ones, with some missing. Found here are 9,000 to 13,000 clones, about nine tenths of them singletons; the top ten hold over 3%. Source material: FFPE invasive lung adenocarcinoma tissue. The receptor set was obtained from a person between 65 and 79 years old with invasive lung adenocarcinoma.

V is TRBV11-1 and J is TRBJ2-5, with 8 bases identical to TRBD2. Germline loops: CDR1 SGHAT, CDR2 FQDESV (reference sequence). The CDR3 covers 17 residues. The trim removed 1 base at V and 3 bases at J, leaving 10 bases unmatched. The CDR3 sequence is CASSLDVTIAGKETQYF. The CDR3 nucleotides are TGTGCCAGCAGCTTAGATGTCACAATAGCGGGGAAAGAGACCCAGTACTTC.

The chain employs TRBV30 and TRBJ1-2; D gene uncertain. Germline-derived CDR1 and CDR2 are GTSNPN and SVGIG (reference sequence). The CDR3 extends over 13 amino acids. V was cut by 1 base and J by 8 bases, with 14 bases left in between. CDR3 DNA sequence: TGTGCCTGGAGTGGTCCCGGGTCGGGGGGCTACACCTTC. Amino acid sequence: CAWSGPGSGGYTF.

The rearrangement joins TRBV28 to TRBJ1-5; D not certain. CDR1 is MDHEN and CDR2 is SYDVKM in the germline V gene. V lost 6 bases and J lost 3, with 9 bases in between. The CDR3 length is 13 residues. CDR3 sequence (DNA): TGTGCCAGCAGCGACATCTTCAATCAGCCCCAGCATTTT. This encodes CASSDIFNQPQHF.

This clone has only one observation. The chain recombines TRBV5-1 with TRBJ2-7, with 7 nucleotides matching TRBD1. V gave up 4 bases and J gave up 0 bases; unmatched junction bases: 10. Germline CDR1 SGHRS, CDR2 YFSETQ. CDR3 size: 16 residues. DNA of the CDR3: TGCGCCAGCAGCGTAGCCGGGACAGAAAGCTCCTACGAGCAGTACTTC. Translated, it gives CASSVAGTESSYEQYF.

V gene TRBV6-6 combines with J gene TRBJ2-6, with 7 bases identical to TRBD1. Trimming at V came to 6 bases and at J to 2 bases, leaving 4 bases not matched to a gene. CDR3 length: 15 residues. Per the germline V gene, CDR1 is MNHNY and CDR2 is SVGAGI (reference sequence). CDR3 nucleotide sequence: TGTGCCAGCAGACAAACAGGGGCTGGGGCCAACGTCCTGACTTTC. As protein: CASRQTGAGANVLTF.

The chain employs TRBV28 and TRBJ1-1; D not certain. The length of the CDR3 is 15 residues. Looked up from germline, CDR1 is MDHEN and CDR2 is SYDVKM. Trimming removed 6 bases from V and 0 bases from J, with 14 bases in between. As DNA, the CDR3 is TGTGCCAGCAGCCGACGGCGGGCGTTGAACACTGAAGCTTTCTTT. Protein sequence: CASSRRRALNTEAFF.

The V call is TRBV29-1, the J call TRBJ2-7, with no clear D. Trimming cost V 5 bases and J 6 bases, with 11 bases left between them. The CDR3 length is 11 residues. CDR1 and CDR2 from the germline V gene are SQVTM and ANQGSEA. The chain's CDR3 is CSVKHNLEQYF. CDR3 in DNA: TGCAGCGTTAAACACAACCTCGAGCAGTACTTC.

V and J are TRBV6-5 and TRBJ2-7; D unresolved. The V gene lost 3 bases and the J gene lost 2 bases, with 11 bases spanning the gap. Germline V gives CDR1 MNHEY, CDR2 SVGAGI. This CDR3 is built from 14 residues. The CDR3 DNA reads TGTGCCAGCAGTTATCGCAGTAACGCCTACGAGCAGTACTTC. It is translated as CASSYRSNAYEQYF.

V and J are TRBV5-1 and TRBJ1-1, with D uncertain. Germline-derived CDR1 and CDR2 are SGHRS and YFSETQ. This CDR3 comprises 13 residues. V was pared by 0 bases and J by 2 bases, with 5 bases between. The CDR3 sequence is CASSLEGNTEAFF. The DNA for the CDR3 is TGCGCCAGCAGCTTGGAGGGAAACACTGAAGCTTTCTTT.

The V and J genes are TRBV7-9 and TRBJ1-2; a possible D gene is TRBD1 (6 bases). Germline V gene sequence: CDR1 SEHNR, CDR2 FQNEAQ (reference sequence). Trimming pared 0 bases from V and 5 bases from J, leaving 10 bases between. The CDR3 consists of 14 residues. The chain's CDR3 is CASSLASDRYGYTF. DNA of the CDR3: TGTGCCAGCAGCTTAGCGTCGGACAGATATGGCTACACCTTC.

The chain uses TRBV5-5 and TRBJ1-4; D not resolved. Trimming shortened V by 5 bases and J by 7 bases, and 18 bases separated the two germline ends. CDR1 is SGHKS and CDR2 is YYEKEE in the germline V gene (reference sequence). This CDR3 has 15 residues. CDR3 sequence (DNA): TGTGCCAGCAGAACTGACCCCTCCGGTTCTGAAAAACTGTTTTTT. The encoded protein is CASRTDPSGSEKLFF.

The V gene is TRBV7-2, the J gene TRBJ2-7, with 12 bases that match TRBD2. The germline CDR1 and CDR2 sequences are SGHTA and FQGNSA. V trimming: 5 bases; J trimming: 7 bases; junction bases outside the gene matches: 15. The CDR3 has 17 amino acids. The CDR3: CASSIYLLAGGRGEQYF. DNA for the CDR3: TGTGCCAGCAGCATCTACCTCCTAGCGGGGGGGCGAGGGGAGCAGTACTTC.

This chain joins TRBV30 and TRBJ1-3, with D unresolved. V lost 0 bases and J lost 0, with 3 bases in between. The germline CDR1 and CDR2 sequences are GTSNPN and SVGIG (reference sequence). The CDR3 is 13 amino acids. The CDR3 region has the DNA TGTGCCTGGAGTGTGGACTCTGGAAACACCATATATTTT. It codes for CAWSVDSGNTIYF.

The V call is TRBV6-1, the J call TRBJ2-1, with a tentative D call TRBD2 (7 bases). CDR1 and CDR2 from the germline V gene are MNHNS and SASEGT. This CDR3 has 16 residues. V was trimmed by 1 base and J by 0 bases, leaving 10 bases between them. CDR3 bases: TGTGCCAGCAGTGAAGGAGGGGGGGGCTCCTACAATGAGCAGTTCTTC. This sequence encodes CASSEGGGGSYNEQFF.

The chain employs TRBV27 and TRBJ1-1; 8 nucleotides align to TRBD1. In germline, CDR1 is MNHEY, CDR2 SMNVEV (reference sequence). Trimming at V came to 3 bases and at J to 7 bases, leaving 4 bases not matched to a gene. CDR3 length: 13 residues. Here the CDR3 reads CASSFRGPVEAFF. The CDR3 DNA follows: TGTGCCAGCAGTTTCAGGGGGCCGGTTGAAGCTTTCTTT.

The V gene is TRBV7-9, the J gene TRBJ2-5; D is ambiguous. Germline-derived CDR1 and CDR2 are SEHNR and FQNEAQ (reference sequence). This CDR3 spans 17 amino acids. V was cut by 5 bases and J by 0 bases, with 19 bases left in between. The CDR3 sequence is CASSPQKGPRYQETQYF. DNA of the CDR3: TGTGCCAGCAGCCCTCAGAAGGGCCCCAGGTACCAAGAGACCCAGTACTTC. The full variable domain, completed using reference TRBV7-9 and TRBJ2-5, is DTGVSQNPRHKITKRGQNVTFRCDPISEHNRLYWYRQTLGQGPEFLTYFQNEAQLEKSRLLSDRFSAERPKGSFSTLEIQRTEQGDSAMYLCASSPQKGPRYQETQYFGPGTRLLVL.

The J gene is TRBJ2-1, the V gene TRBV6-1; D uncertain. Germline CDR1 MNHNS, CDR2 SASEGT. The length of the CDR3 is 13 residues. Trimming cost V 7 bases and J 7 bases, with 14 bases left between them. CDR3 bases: TGTGCCAGCACCCCCCTCTTTGGGAATGAGCAGTTCTTC. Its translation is CASTPLFGNEQFF.

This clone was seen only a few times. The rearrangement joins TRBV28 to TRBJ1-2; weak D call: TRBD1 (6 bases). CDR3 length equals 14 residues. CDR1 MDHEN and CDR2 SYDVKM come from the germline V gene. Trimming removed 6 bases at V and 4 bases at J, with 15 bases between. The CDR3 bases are TGTGCCAGCAGCCCGACAGGATACCGCTATGGCTACACCTTC. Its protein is CASSPTGYRYGYTF.

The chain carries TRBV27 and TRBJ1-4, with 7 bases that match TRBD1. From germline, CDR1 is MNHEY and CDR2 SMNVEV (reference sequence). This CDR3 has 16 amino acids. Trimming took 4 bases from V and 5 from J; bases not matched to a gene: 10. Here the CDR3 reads CASSSQTGAYNEKLFF. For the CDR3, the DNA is TGTGCCAGCAGTTCGCAAACAGGGGCCTACAATGAAAAACTGTTTTTT.

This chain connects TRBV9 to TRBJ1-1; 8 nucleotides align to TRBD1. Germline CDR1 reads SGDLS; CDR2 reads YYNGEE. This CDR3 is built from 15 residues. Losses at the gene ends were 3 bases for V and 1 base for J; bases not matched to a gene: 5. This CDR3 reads CASSATGTGNTEAFF. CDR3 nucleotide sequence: TGTGCCAGCAGCGCCACCGGGACAGGGAACACTGAAGCTTTCTTT.

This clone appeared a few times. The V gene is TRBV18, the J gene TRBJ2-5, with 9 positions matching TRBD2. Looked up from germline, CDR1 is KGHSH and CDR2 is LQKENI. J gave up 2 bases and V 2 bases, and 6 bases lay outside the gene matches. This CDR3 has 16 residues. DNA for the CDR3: TGTGCCAGCTCACCAGATTTAGCGGGAGTACAAGAGACCCAGTACTTC. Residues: CASSPDLAGVQETQYF. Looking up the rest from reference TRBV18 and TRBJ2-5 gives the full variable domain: NAGVMQNPRHLVRRRGQEARLRCSPMKGHSHVYWYRQLPEEGLKFMVYLQKENIIDESGMPKERFSAEFPKEGPSILRIQQVVRGDSAAYFCASSPDLAGVQETQYFGPGTRLLVL.

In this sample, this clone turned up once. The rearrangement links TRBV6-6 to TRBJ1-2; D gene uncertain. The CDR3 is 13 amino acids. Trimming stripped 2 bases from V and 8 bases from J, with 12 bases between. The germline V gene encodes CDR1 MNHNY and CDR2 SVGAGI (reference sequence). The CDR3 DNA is TGTGCCAGCAGTTACAATGATTTGGGCGGCTACACCTTC. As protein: CASSYNDLGGYTF.

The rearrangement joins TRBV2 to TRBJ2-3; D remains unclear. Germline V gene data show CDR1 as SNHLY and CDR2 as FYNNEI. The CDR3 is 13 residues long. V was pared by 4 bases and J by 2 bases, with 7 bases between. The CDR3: CASSVAPTDTQYF. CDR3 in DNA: TGTGCCAGCAGTGTAGCCCCCACAGATACGCAGTATTTT.

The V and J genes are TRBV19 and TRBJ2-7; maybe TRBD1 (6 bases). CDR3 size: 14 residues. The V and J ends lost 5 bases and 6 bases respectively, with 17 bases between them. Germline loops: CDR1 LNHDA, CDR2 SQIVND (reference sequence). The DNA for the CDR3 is TGTGCCAGTAGTCCCAGGGGAAAGTTGAGCGAGCAGTACTTC. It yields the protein CASSPRGKLSEQYF.

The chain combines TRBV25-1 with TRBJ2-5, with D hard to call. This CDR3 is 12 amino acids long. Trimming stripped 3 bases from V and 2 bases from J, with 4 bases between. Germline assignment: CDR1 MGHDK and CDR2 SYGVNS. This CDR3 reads CASSDRQETQYF. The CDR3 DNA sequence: TGTGCCAGCAGTGACAGACAAGAGACCCAGTACTTC.

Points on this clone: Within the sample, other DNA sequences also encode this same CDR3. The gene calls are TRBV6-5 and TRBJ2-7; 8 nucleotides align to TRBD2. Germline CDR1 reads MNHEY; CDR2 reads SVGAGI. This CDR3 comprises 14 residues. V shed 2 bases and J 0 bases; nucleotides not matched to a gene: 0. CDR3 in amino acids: CASSYGTSSYEQYF. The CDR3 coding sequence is TGTGCCAGCAGTTACGGGACTAGCTCCTACGAGCAGTACTTC.

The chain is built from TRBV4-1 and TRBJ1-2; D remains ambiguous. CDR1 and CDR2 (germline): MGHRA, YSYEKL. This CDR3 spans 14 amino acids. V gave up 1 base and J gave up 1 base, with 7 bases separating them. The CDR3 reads CASSQGKVNYGYTF. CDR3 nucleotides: TGCGCCAGCAGCCAAGGGAAGGTTAACTATGGCTACACCTTC.